The present TCR beta chain was sequenced within a study of Graves' ophthalmopathy and Graves' hyperthyroidism listed by TCRdb under 2018. With regard to the full study: Peripheral blood samples were taken at the time of initial diagnosis, before any treatment was given. The study used signatures of the TCR beta repertoire to tell Graves' ophthalmopathy apart from Graves' hyperthyroidism and to predict which patients would progress to ophthalmopathy. In total, 120 to 150 blood samples were TCR-sequenced: approximately 40 ophthalmopathy, some 75 hyperthyroidism and about 17 hyperthyroidism-to-ophthalmopathy patients. To explore V-J signatures that separate ophthalmopathy from hyperthyroidism, a discovery set of around 97 patients was enrolled, consisting of more than 40 with ophthalmopathy and around 57 with stable hyperthyroidism. An independent validation cohort was composed of some 19 hyperthyroidism patients and 17 patients who later progressed from hyperthyroidism to ophthalmopathy. In roughly 6 hyperthyroidism patients, T-cell repertoires of thyroid tissue and blood were compared. After sampling, hyperthyroidism patients received methimazole starting at 30 mg daily, and ophthalmopathy patients received high-dose intravenous methylprednisolone. The 95 to 100 discovery patients were randomly split 7:3 into training and test sets. What the work shows at the level of the full study, not this receptor alone: Ophthalmopathy was separated from stable hyperthyroidism by the 13-signature model with more than 85% sensitivity and roughly 83% specificity in cross-validation and with 80%/75% in the test set. In validation, the model predicted ophthalmopathy progression with nearly 71% sensitivity and approximately 72% specificity; some twelve predicted patients were CT-confirmed with GO in a median of around 6 months. No statistical method was used to predetermine the sample size, and group allocation was not hidden from the investigators. Most expanded thyroid clonotypes with a frequency above 0.001 also appeared in blood, which suggests that blood repertoires may reflect the immune response in the thyroid.

Remarks on this clonotype: Its binding antigen is unknown. Per-base qualities were not stored, and no clone one base away is much larger.

For repertoire sequencing, TCR beta CDR3 regions were amplified from RNA transcripts. The first round was an RT-PCR using HTBI primers with the Qiagen OneStep RT-PCR kit, and this first round was followed by a second-round multiplex PCR, then size selection and purification. Libraries were sequenced on an Illumina HiSeq2000 using paired-end 100 bp reads. On the study's bioinformatics: SOAPnuke was used to process the reads, removing any read that contained adapters or uncalled bases, had a mean Phred below 15, or lacked an exact match to the constant primer or identifier. COPE v1.2.5 was used to merge the high-quality paired reads. Clonotypes were defined as unique nucleotide sequences and were aligned to IMGT TRB V, D and J references using MiTCR v1.1. The analysis was limited to V-J combinations with a frequency above 0.0001, which together covered approximately 99% of the repertoires. For each V-J combination, a TCR clonal expansion and chaos score was defined as the ratio of F50 clonal expansion to chaos observed in the TCRdist matrix. Welch's t-statistics and random forest were used to narrow the features down to about a dozen V-J combinations, which were then fed into a naive Bayes classifier. Thyroid-blood repertoire similarity was quantified with the Morisita-Horn index. TCRdb redid the processing of the public reads, applying fastp at Q25 and MiXCR, and retained in-frame beta chains. Rows are combined by CDR3 protein, so each entry shows the most common genes and DNA. The V and J calls were not made by the authors but by TCRdb's processing. Within this sample are about 380,000 distinct CDR3 sequences, with 15% of them counted one time only. The top ten clonotypes cover roughly 7% of the sample.

Stable hyperthyroidism was defined as no progression to ophthalmopathy within 18 months of follow-up. The hyperthyroidism patients were 18 to 65 years old and newly diagnosed, with a disease duration of less than 2 months. Patients with other autoimmune diseases, uncontrolled infections, pregnancy or lactation were excluded. Clinical symptoms, serum thyroxine, TRAb, thyroid ultrasound and orbital computed tomography formed the basis of the diagnosis. Using Ficoll-Paque density gradient centrifugation, PBMCs were isolated from 8.5 to 10 ml of fresh peripheral blood. Total RNA was extracted with Trizol reagent and quality-checked on an Agilent 2100 Bioanalyzer. After removal of 4 bases from V and 4 bases from J, the junction retains 6 bases not matched to a gene. There are 15 amino acids in the CDR3, from cysteine to phenylalanine inclusive. The entry retains the CDR3 DNA only, 45 bases that are in frame from base 1. For CDR1 and CDR2, the germline V gene lists MNHNS and SASEGT.

Sequencing was done on a sample of peripheral blood. The receptor's source is a woman younger than 35 with stable Graves' hyperthyroidism. Donor details come from another sample of the same person, matched by shared clones. The rearranged chain carries TRBV6-1 and TRBJ2-1, with TRBD2 matching 8 junction bases. The CDR3 reads as follows: CASSASSGLYNEQFF. The nucleotide sequence reads TGTGCCAGCAGTGCCTCTAGCGGGCTTTACAATGAGCAGTTCTTC.